This T cell receptor (delta chain) stems from a study of Vδ1+ human thymocytes. Concerning this clone: What it binds is not known.

Findings and caveats of the study: In the thymus, TRG and TRD repertoires looked highly polyclonal with Gaussian CDR3 lengths.

The CDR3 consists of 21 residues. The V segment lost 1 base and the J segment 2 bases; nucleotides outside the gene matches: 18. Germline CDR1 reads TSWWSYY; CDR2 reads QGS. Extracted RNA was reverse transcribed into cDNA. Multiplex PCR used pooled V-gene forward primers and a constant-region reverse primer to amplify CDR3s. TCRdb ran CATT on the multiplex PCR reads. The sample contains some 55,000 delta-chain clones, approximately 15% of which appear only once. V and J are TRDV1 and TRDJ1, with 11 bases that match TRDD3. The clonotype originates from a boy younger than two who had congenital heart surgery. Specimen: Vdelta1+ gamma-delta thymocytes from the thymus. Noted subset: FACS-sorted CD3+ TCRalphabeta- TCRVdelta1+ TCRVdelta2- thymocytes. CDR3 protein: CALGEPPFSWGLGDTTDKLIF. The CDR3 DNA follows: TGTGCTCTTGGGGAACCCCCCTTCTCTTGGGGGCTGGGGGATACAACCGATAAACTCATCTTT.